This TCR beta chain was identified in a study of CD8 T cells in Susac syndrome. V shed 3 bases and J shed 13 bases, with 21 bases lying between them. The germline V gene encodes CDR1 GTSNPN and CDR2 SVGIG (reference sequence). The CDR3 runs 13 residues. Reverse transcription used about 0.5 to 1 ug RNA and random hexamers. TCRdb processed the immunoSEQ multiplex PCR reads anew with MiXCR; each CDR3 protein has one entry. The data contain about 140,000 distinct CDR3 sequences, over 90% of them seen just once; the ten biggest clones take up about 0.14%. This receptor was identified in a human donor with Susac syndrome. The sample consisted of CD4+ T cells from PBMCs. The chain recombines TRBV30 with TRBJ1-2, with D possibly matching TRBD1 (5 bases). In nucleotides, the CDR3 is TGTGCCTGGAGCGGTACCCTTACGACAGCTTTCACCTTC. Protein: CAWSGTLTTAFTF.